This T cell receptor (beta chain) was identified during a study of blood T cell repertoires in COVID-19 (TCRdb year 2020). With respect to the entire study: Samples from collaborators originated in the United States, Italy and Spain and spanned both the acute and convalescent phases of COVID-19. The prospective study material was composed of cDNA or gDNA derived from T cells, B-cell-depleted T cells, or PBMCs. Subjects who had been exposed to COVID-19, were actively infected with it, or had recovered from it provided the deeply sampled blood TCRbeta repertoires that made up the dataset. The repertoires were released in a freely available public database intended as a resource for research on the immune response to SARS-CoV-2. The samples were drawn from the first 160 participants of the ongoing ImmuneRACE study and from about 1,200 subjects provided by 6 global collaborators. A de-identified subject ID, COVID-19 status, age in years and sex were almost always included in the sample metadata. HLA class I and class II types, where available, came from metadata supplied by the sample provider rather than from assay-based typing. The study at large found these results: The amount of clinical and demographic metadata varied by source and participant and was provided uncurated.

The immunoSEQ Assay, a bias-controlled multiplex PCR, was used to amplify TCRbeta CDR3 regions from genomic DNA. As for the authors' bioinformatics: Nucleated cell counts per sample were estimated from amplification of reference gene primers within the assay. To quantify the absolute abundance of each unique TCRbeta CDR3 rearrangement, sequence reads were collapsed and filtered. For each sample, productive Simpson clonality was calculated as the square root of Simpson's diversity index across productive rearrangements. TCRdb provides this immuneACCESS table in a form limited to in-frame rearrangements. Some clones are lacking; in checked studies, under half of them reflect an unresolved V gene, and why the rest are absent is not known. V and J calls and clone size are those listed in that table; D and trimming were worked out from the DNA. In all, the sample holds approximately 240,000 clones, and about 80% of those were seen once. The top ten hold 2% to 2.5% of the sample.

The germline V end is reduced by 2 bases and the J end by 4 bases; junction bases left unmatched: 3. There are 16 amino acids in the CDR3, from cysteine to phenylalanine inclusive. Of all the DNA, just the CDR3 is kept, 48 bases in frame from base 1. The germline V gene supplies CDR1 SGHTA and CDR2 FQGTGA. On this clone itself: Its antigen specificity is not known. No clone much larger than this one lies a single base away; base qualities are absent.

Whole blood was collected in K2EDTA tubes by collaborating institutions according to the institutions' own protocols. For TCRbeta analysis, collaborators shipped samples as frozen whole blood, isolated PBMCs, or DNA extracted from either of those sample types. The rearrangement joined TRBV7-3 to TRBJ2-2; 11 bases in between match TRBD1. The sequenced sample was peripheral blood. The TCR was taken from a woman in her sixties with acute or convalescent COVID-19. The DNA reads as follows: TGTGCCAGCAGCTTACGGGGACAGGGGGGCACCGGGGAGCTGTTTTTT. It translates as CASSLRGQGGTGELFF.